These 16 T cell receptor beta chains were sequenced from one sample in a study of response to subunit inactivated influenza vaccine. Using its own MiXCR run on the RT-PCR reads, TCRdb lists one record per CDR3 protein. The table lists under 950,000 distinct CDR3 sequences, approximately 22% of them singletons, with more than 8.5% in the top ten. The sequenced sample was PBMCs from blood, obtained 5 days after vaccination. These receptor sequences come from a man in his forties or fifties who received an inactivated influenza vaccine.

This clonotype was seen more than once but under ten times. Here the CDR3 DNA reads TGTGCCAGCATCAGGGGAGAGGCCTACAATGAGCAGTTCTTC. Protein product: CASIRGEAYNEQFF. This chain uses TRBV12-3 or TRBV12-4 with TRBJ2-1, with TRBD1 as a possible D gene (6 bases). Trimming cost V 7 bases and J 2 bases, with 12 bases left between them. The CDR3 loop spans 14 amino acids.

This clonotype was counted many times. The rearrangement uses TRBV12-3 or TRBV12-4 and TRBJ2-5, with 13 bases matching TRBD2. The CDR3 extends over 16 amino acids. Unmatched junction bases numbered 3, after V lost 5 bases and J lost 0 bases. This CDR3 reads CASSPGTSGNQETQYF. The CDR3, as DNA: TGTGCCAGCAGTCCCGGGACTAGCGGGAACCAAGAGACCCAGTACTTC.

V gene TRBV20-1 combines with J gene TRBJ2-3; TRBD2 agrees at 8 bases. The V segment lost 1 base and the J segment 0 bases; nucleotides outside the gene matches: 6. CDR3 length: 16 residues. Germline V gives CDR1 DFQATT, CDR2 SNEGSKA (reference sequence). The CDR3 DNA is TGCAGTGCTAGAGCACCGATAGCGGGGAGCACAGATACGCAGTATTTT. This encodes CSARAPIAGSTDTQYF.

The chain is built from TRBV5-1 and TRBJ2-3, with D possibly matching TRBD2 (5 bases). CDR1 is SGHRS, CDR2 YFSETQ, per germline. V was pared by 8 bases and J by 2 bases, with 18 bases between. This CDR3 has 15 amino acids. CDR3 coding DNA: TGCGCCAGTACCCCCCTCCCGGGGTTCACAGATACGCAGTATTTT. Translating gives CASTPLPGFTDTQYF.

This clonotype was seen only a few times. This sequence joins TRBV20-1 and TRBJ2-3; the D gene is possibly TRBD1 (5 bases). With 0 bases removed from V and 3 bases from J, the gap between germline ends came to 10 bases. This CDR3 is built from 14 residues. Germline V gene data show CDR1 as DFQATT and CDR2 as SNEGSKA (reference sequence). CDR3 sequence reads: CSARDFRGTDTQYF. The CDR3 nucleotides read TGCAGTGCTAGAGACTTTAGGGGAACAGATACGCAGTATTTT.

This clonotype was detected only a few times. This chain connects TRBV29-1 to TRBJ2-1; 9 positions match TRBD1. After removal of 3 bases from V and 12 bases from J, the junction contained 6 bases not matched to a gene. This CDR3 is 12 amino acids long. The germline V gene encodes CDR1 SQVTM and CDR2 ANQGSEA. CDR3 coding DNA: TGCAGCGTTGAGACAGGGGGTAAGGCGCAGTTCTTC. It translates to CSVETGGKAQFF.

The CDR3 protein is CASSGTGLEQYF. DNA of the CDR3: TGTGCCAGCAGTGGAACAGGGCTCGAGCAGTACTTC. The gene calls are TRBV25-1 and TRBJ2-7, with D possibly matching TRBD1 (6 bases). Germline V gene sequence: CDR1 MGHDK, CDR2 SYGVNS. V was shortened by 4 bases and J by 6 bases, with 10 bases between the two germline ends. The CDR3 extends over 12 amino acids.

This clonotype was observed a few times. V gene TRBV11-1 combines with J gene TRBJ1-1; 9 nucleotides line up with TRBD1. Germline CDR1 SGHAT, CDR2 FQDESV (reference sequence). This CDR3 comprises 19 residues. Trimming cost V 5 bases and J 1 base; bases outside gene matches: 17. CDR3 sequence reads: CASSPFSSGQGKRNTEAFF. CDR3 DNA sequence: TGTGCCAGCAGCCCATTCTCTTCTGGACAGGGGAAGAGGAACACTGAAGCTTTCTTT.

This clonotype has just a few counts. This sequence joins TRBV20-1 and TRBJ2-2, with 8 bases matching TRBD2. V gave up 1 base and J gave up 3 bases; unmatched junction bases: 1. The CDR3 length is 14 residues. In germline, CDR1 is DFQATT, CDR2 SNEGSKA (reference sequence). The chain's CDR3 is CSARGRGDTGELFF. The CDR3 DNA is TGCAGTGCTAGAGGGCGGGGGGACACCGGGGAGCTGTTTTTT.

The count of this clonotype is one. J is TRBJ2-1 and V is TRBV4-1, with D possibly matching TRBD2 (5 bases). CDR1 and CDR2 (germline): MGHRA, YSYEKL. The CDR3 is made up of 16 amino acids. V dropped 2 bases and J dropped 0 bases, with 11 bases sitting between them. The CDR3 sequence: CASSQPGLGSYNEQFF. CDR3 DNA sequence: TGCGCCAGCAGCCAACCCGGACTCGGCTCCTACAATGAGCAGTTCTTC.

This clonotype was seen a few times. The chain carries TRBV28 and TRBJ1-4; perhaps TRBD1 as D (5 bases). Germline CDR1 is MDHEN and CDR2 is SYDVKM. The CDR3 loop spans 15 amino acids. Trimming left V 5 bases short and J 5 bases short, with 15 bases between. CDR3 sequence: CASSLTGTDNEKLFF. CDR3 DNA: TGTGCCAGCAGTCTCACCGGGACGGACAATGAAAAACTGTTTTTT.

The chain links TRBV6-2 or TRBV6-3 to TRBJ2-7; perhaps TRBD1 as D (6 bases). Germline assignment: CDR1 MNHEY and CDR2 SVGEGT. There are 16 residues in the CDR3. V was clipped by 0 bases and J by 3 bases, with 15 bases between them. CDR3 protein: CASSYSRQGSYYEQYF. For the CDR3, the DNA is TGTGCCAGCAGTTACTCGAGGCAGGGGTCTTACTACGAGCAGTACTTC.

At least ten counts were recorded for this clonotype. The chain recombines TRBV5-1 with TRBJ2-5, with D possibly matching TRBD1 (5 bases). Germline V gene data show CDR1 as SGHRS and CDR2 as YFSETQ. The CDR3 loop spans 14 amino acids. The ends were cut back, 1 base at V and 0 bases at J, with 7 bases in the middle. CDR3 residues: CASSLTGNQETQYF. The CDR3 nucleotides read TGCGCCAGCAGCTTGACAGGCAACCAAGAGACCCAGTACTTC. The variable domain in full, completed from reference TRBV5-1 and TRBJ2-5, reads KAGVTQTPRYLIKTRGQQVTLSCSPISGHRSVSWYQQTPGQGLQFLFEYFSETQRNKGNFPGRFSGRQFSNSRSEMNVSTLELGDSALYLCASSLTGNQETQYFGPGTRLLVL.

The chain uses TRBV29-1 and TRBJ2-1; D possibly corresponds to TRBD1 (6 bases). The CDR3 length is 11 residues. Trimming removed 7 bases from V and 4 bases from J, with 8 bases in between. Germline V CDR1 and CDR2: SQVTM, ANQGSEA. CDR3 in amino acids: CSGGGYNEQFF. Written as DNA, the CDR3 is TGCAGCGGAGGGGGATACAATGAGCAGTTCTTC.

This clonotype has a handful of counts. This chain uses TRBV28 with TRBJ2-7; unclear D gene. CDR1 and CDR2 (germline): MDHEN, SYDVKM. This CDR3 is 15 amino acids long. Trimming cost V 3 bases and J 0 bases, with 12 bases left between them. CDR3 loop: CASSFRSPSSYEQYF. Here the CDR3 DNA reads TGTGCCAGCAGTTTTAGGTCACCGAGCTCCTACGAGCAGTACTTC.

The chain has TRBV12-3 or TRBV12-4 and TRBJ1-2; 7 bases agree with TRBD1. The CDR3 covers 13 residues. V gave up 6 bases and J gave up 8 bases; unmatched junction bases: 9. This CDR3 is CASRGTAGAGYTF. The CDR3 DNA reads as TGTGCCAGCAGGGGGACAGCGGGGGCAGGCTACACCTTC.